These 25 T cell receptor beta chains came from one sample sequenced in a study of control samples from healthy donors and cancer patients. The protocol was immunoSEQ multiplex PCR, while the TCRdb copy is restricted to in-frame clones and leaves out a portion. The sample has nearly 200,000 clones; around 93% are singletons. Sequencing was carried out using blood. All receptors derive from a man between 25 and 39 years old in good health.

The V gene is TRBV11-2, the J gene TRBJ1-2, with D uncertain. CDR3 size: 12 residues. The germline V and J ends were trimmed by 0 bases and 8 bases, with 7 bases remaining between them. CDR1 SGHAT and CDR2 FQNNGV come from the germline V gene. CDR3 nucleotides: TGTGCCAGCAGCTTAGAAGGCGGCGGCTACACCTTC. It codes for CASSLEGGGYTF.

The V gene is TRBV5-1, the J gene TRBJ2-1; no clear D gene. Germline V gene sequence: CDR1 SGHRS, CDR2 YFSETQ. The CDR3 is 15 amino acids. The V end lost 3 bases, the J end lost 9 bases, and 19 bases lay between the germline ends. CDR3 coding DNA: TGCGCCAGCAGCTCTCGACTGGGTTTGACTGGTGAGCAGTTCTTC. Translated: CASSSRLGLTGEQFF.

CDR3 amino acids: CASRSYGDEKLFF. The CDR3 DNA reads as TGTGCCAGCAGGAGTTACGGGGACGAAAAACTGTTTTTT. The rearrangement joins TRBV28 to TRBJ1-4; TRBD1 might be the D (5 bases). CDR3 length: 13 residues. Germline V gives CDR1 MDHEN, CDR2 SYDVKM. V dropped 6 bases and J dropped 8 bases, with 13 bases sitting between them.

The chain uses TRBV11-2 and TRBJ2-2, with D uncertain. Per the germline V gene, CDR1 is SGHAT and CDR2 is FQNNGV. The V and J ends lost 0 bases and 5 bases respectively, with 7 bases between them. This CDR3 region has 14 residues. This CDR3 reads CASSLELRTGELFF. For the CDR3, the DNA is TGTGCCAGCAGCTTAGAATTGAGAACCGGGGAGCTGTTTTTT.

This clone has just a few counts. The V gene is TRBV3-1 (or the pseudogene TRBV3-2), the J gene TRBJ2-7; a weak D match, TRBD2 (6 bases). This CDR3 comprises 15 residues. V was cut by 3 bases and J by 0 bases, with 12 bases left in between. The V gene's germline CDR1 is LGHDT and CDR2 YNNKEL (reference sequence). CDR3 protein: CASSHSGLHSYEQYF. The CDR3 DNA follows: TGTGCCAGCAGCCATTCGGGACTCCACTCCTACGAGCAGTACTTC.

The gene calls are TRBV7-8 and TRBJ2-7, with 9 bases aligning to TRBD2. Germline CDR1 is SGHVS and CDR2 is FQNEAQ. With 5 bases clipped from V and 4 bases from J, the junction kept 12 bases outside the gene matches. This CDR3 spans 16 amino acids. The CDR3 loop is CASSLSGRGGWYEQYF. The CDR3 nucleotides read TGTGCCAGCAGCCTCAGTGGGCGGGGGGGCTGGTACGAGCAGTACTTC.

J is TRBJ1-1 and V is TRBV6-1; D uncertain. This CDR3 comprises 12 residues. Germline loops: CDR1 MNHNS, CDR2 SASEGT. The V end was cut by 3 bases, the J end by 8 bases, with 10 bases between. The CDR3 spells CASSEAVVEAFF. The CDR3 DNA reads TGTGCCAGCAGTGAGGCAGTCGTAGAAGCTTTCTTT.

The CDR3 DNA reads TGTGCCAGCAGTTACCGTTGTTGTGTTCAGCCCCAGCATTTT. Encoded protein: CASSYRCCVQPQHF. This chain uses TRBV6-6 with TRBJ1-5; D not certain. The CDR3 length is 14 residues. Per the germline V gene, CDR1 is MNHNY and CDR2 is SVGAGI (reference sequence). The V end lost 2 bases, the J end lost 6 bases, and 11 bases lay between the germline ends.

V usage is TRBV12-5 and J usage is TRBJ2-3; D gene unclear. Per the germline V gene, CDR1 is LGHNT and CDR2 is FRNRAP. V lost 4 bases and J lost 3, with 2 bases in between. The CDR3 runs 11 residues. In DNA form, the CDR3 reads TGTGCTAGTGGTTGGACAGATACGCAGTATTTT. Translating it yields CASGWTDTQYF.

This chain connects TRBV25-1 to TRBJ2-2; no reliable D call. Trimming shortened V by 3 bases and J by 1 base, and 6 bases separated the two germline ends. Germline lookup yields CDR1 MGHDK and CDR2 SYGVNS. This CDR3 spans 14 amino acids. The CDR3 nucleotides are TGTGCCAGCAGTGACTGGGGGAACACCGGGGAGCTGTTTTTT. Translating it yields CASSDWGNTGELFF. The full variable domain, completed using reference TRBV25-1 and TRBJ2-2, is EADIYQTPRYLVIGTGKKITLECSQTMGHDKMYWYQQDPGMELHLIHYSYGVNSTEKGDLSSESTVSRIRTEHFPLTLESARPSHTSQYLCASSDWGNTGELFFGEGSRLTVL.

In nucleotides, the CDR3 is TGTGCCTGGAGGGGGGATGGGGAGACTGAAGCTTTCTTT. As protein: CAWRGDGETEAFF. The chain has TRBV30 and TRBJ1-1, with D maybe TRBD1 (5 bases). The germline V gene encodes CDR1 GTSNPN and CDR2 SVGIG (reference sequence). Trimming shortened V by 3 bases and J by 5 bases, and 13 bases separated the two germline ends. The CDR3 is 13 residues long.

This clone was observed a few times. V is TRBV20-1 and J is TRBJ2-1, with TRBD2 as a possible D gene (6 bases). Germline values: CDR1 DFQATT, CDR2 SNEGSKA (reference sequence). The CDR3 is 11 amino acids. Trimming took off 7 bases at V and 6 bases at J, with 10 bases between the two ends. The CDR3 loop is CSVPSVNEQFF. CDR3 in DNA: TGCAGTGTTCCTAGCGTCAATGAGCAGTTCTTC.

In DNA, the CDR3 is TGTGCCAGCAGCTTACGTCCCGGGGGCGATGAGCAGTTCTTC. As protein: CASSLRPGGDEQFF. The chain has TRBV7-9 and TRBJ2-1; the D call may be TRBD1 or TRBD2 (6 bases each). Germline V gene sequence: CDR1 SEHNR, CDR2 FQNEAQ (reference sequence). The germline V and J ends were trimmed by 2 bases and 8 bases, with 13 bases remaining between them. The CDR3 runs 14 residues.

This clone was observed a single time. This chain links TRBV20-1 with TRBJ2-3; D might be TRBD2 (6 bases). In germline, CDR1 is DFQATT, CDR2 SNEGSKA (reference sequence). CDR3 size: 11 residues. V gave up 6 bases and J gave up 8 bases, with 12 bases separating them. Here the CDR3 DNA reads TGCAGTGCCATGCCGGGGGTTACGCAGTATTTT. Translated: CSAMPGVTQYF.

The chain is built from TRBV19 and TRBJ1-3; D gene ambiguous. Germline CDR1 and CDR2: LNHDA and SQIVND (reference sequence). Trimming took 5 bases from V and 0 from J, leaving 11 bases between them. There are 15 residues in the CDR3. The CDR3 sequence: CASSAQLNSGNTIYF. Here the CDR3 DNA reads TGTGCCAGTAGTGCACAGTTAAACTCTGGAAACACCATATATTTT. Together with reference TRBV19 and TRBJ1-3, the CDR3 gives the full variable domain: DGGITQSPKYLFRKEGQNVTLSCEQNLNHDAMYWYRQDPGQGLRLIYYSQIVNDFQKGDIAEGYSVSREKKESFPLTVTSAQKNPTAFYLCASSAQLNSGNTIYFGEGSWLTVV.

This chain uses TRBV24-1 with TRBJ1-4, with TRBD1 matching 7 bases. This CDR3 contains 15 residues. Germline CDR1 reads KGHDR; CDR2 reads SFDVKD. The V segment lost 3 bases and the J segment 5 bases; nucleotides outside the gene matches: 5. CDR3 residues: CATSDQGTANEKLFF. The CDR3 DNA reads TGTGCCACCAGTGATCAGGGGACAGCGAATGAAAAACTGTTTTTT.

The rearrangement joins TRBV19 to TRBJ1-2; D not certain. The germline V gene encodes CDR1 LNHDA and CDR2 SQIVND (reference sequence). The V end lost 5 bases, the J end lost 4 bases, and 8 bases lay between the germline ends. CDR3 length equals 12 residues. The CDR3 is CASSSGFYGYTF. The CDR3 region has the DNA TGTGCCAGTAGTTCGGGGTTCTATGGCTACACCTTC.

CDR3 loop: CASSFTGGSGANVLTF. DNA for the CDR3: TGTGCCAGCAGTTTCACAGGGGGCTCTGGGGCCAACGTCCTGACTTTC. V gene TRBV27 combines with J gene TRBJ2-6; 8 bases agree with TRBD1. This CDR3 spans 16 amino acids. J gave up 0 bases and V 3 bases, and 1 base lay outside the gene matches. The V gene's germline CDR1 is MNHEY and CDR2 SMNVEV (reference sequence).

This clone was detected only once. This rearrangement joins TRBV19 to TRBJ2-3; D remains ambiguous. The CDR3 length is 14 residues. Trimming took 0 bases from V and 2 from J, leaving 6 bases between them. Per germline, CDR1 LNHDA and CDR2 SQIVND (reference sequence). CDR3: CASSIDPDTDTQYF. The CDR3 DNA is TGTGCCAGTAGTATAGATCCAGACACAGATACGCAGTATTTT.

The chain carries TRBV18 and TRBJ2-3; D call uncertain. Looked up from germline, CDR1 is KGHSH and CDR2 is LQKENI. The CDR3 loop spans 13 amino acids. Trimming shortened V by 2 bases and J by 3 bases, and 6 bases separated the two germline ends. In nucleotides, the CDR3 is TGTGCCAGCTCACCAGTACAGACAGATACGCAGTATTTT. Translation gives CASSPVQTDTQYF.

The rearrangement links TRBV6-6 to TRBJ1-1, with D possibly matching TRBD1 (5 bases). The CDR3 contains 15 residues. CDR1 and CDR2 from the germline V gene are MNHNY and SVGAGI (reference sequence). The germline V and J ends were trimmed by 0 bases and 1 base, with 9 bases remaining between them. The CDR3 is CASSYSGRENTEAFF. The CDR3 nucleotides read TGTGCCAGCAGTTACTCCGGCAGGGAGAACACTGAAGCTTTCTTT.

The CDR3 loop is CASSLWGANYGYTF. CDR3 DNA sequence: TGTGCCAGCAGCTTATGGGGAGCTAACTATGGCTACACCTTC. The chain uses TRBV7-8 and TRBJ1-2; D gene uncertain. CDR3 size: 14 residues. Trimming left V 2 bases short and J 0 bases short, with 7 bases between. Germline V gene sequence: CDR1 SGHVS, CDR2 FQNEAQ.

The CDR3 region is CASSLSGGGKSYGYTF. The CDR3 nucleotides are TGTGCCAGCAGCTTATCAGGGGGCGGTAAAAGTTATGGCTACACCTTC. The chain joins TRBV7-3 to TRBJ1-2; 8 bases line up with TRBD1. Germline CDR1 is SGHTA and CDR2 is FQGTGA. After removal of 2 bases from V and 5 bases from J, the junction contained 10 bases not matched to a gene. The CDR3 extends over 16 amino acids.

This sequence joins TRBV7-9 and TRBJ2-7, with TRBD2 matching 8 bases. The CDR3 consists of 14 residues. The germline V gene encodes CDR1 SEHNR and CDR2 FQNEAQ (reference sequence). Trimming cost V 5 bases and J 3 bases; bases outside gene matches: 6. CDR3 sequence (DNA): TGTGCCAGCAGCCCGGGGGGGGACAACTACGAGCAGTACTTC. Its protein product is CASSPGGDNYEQYF.

The genes are TRBV3-1 (or the pseudogene TRBV3-2) and TRBJ1-1; 7 positions match TRBD1. The CDR3 is 17 amino acids. Germline V gives CDR1 LGHDT, CDR2 YNNKEL (reference sequence). V shed 4 bases, J shed 4 bases, and the junction held 15 bases outside the gene matches. For the CDR3, the DNA is TGTGCCAGCAGCCCGAGTGGAAGGTTCAGGGGGGGCACTGAAGCTTTCTTT. Protein sequence: CASSPSGRFRGGTEAFF.